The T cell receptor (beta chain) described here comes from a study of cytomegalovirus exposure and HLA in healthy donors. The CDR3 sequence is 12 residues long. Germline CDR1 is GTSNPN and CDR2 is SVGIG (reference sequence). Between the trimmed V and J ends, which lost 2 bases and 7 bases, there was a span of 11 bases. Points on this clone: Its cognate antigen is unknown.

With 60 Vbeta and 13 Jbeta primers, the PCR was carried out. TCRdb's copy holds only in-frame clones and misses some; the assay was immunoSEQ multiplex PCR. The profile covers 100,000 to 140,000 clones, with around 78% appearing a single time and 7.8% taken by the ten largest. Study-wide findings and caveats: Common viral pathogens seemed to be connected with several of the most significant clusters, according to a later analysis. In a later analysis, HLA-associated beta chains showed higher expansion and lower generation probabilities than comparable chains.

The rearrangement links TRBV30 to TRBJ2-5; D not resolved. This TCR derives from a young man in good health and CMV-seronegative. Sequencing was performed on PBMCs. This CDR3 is CAWSPSSGTQYF. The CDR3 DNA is TGTGCCTGGAGTCCCAGTTCAGGGACCCAGTACTTC.